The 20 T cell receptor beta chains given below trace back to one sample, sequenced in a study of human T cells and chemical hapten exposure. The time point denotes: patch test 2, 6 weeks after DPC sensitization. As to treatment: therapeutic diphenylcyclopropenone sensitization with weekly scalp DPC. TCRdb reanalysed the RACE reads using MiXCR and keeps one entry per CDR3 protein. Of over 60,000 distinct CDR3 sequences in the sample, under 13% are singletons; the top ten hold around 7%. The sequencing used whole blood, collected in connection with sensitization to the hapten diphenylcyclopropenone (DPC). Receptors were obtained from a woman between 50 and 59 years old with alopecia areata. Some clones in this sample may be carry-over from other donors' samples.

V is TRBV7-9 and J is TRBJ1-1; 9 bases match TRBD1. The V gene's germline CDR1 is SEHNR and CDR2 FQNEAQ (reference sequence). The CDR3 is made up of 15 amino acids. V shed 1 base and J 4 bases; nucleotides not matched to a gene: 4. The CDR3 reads CASSLVRDRATEAFF. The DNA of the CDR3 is TGTGCCAGCAGCTTAGTCCGGGACAGGGCCACTGAAGCTTTCTTT.

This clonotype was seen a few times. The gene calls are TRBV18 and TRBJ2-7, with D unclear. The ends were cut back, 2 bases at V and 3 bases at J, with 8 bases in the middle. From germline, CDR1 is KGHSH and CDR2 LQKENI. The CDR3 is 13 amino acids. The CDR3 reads CASSPGGDYEQYF. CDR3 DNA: TGTGCCAGCTCACCAGGCGGTGACTACGAGCAGTACTTC.

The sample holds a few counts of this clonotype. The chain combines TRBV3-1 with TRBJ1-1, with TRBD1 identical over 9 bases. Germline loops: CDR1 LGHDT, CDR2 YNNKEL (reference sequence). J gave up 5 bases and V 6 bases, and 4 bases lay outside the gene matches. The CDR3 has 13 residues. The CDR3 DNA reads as TGTGCCAGCAGTCGGGACAGGGTTACTGAAGCTTTCTTT. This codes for CASSRDRVTEAFF.

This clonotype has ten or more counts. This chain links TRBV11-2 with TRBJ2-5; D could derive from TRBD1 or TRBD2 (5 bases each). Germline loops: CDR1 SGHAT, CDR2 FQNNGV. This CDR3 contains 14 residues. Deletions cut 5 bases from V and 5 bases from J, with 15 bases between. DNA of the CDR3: TGTGCCAGCAGCGTACCGGGACGGAGGGAGACCCAGTACTTC. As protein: CASSVPGRRETQYF.

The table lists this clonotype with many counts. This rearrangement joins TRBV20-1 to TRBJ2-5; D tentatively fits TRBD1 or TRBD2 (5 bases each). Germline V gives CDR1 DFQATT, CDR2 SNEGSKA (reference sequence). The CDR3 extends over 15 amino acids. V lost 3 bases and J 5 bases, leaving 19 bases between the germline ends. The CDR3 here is CSASQPPGTAETQYF. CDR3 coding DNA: TGCAGTGCTAGTCAACCCCCAGGGACGGCGGAGACCCAGTACTTC.

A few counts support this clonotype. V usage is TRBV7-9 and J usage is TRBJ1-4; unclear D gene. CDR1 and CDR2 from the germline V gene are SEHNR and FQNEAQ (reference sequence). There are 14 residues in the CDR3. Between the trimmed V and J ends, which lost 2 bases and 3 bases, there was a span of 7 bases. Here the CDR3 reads CASSLLGPNEKLFF. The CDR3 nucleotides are TGTGCCAGCAGCTTATTGGGTCCTAATGAAAAACTGTTTTTT.

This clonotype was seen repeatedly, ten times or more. The CDR3 DNA sequence: TGTGCCAGCAGCCAAGTCGCTAGCGGGAGCGGATACGAGCAGTACTTC. Residues: CASSQVASGSGYEQYF. J is TRBJ2-7 and V is TRBV3-1; 10 bases map to TRBD2. J was trimmed by 4 bases and V by 1 base; bases with no gene match: 7. CDR3 length: 16 residues. The germline V gene encodes CDR1 LGHDT and CDR2 YNNKEL (reference sequence).

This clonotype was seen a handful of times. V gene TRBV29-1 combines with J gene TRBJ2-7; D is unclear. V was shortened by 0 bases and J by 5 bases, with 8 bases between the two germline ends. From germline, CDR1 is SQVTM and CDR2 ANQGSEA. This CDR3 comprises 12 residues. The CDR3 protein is CSVEDNLHEQYF. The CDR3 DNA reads TGCAGCGTTGAAGATAACCTCCACGAGCAGTACTTC.

CDR3 sequence reads: CASRELGELFF. In DNA form, the CDR3 reads TGTGCCAGTCGGGAACTCGGGGAGCTGTTTTTT. The rearrangement joins TRBV19 to TRBJ2-2, with a weak D call TRBD2 (5 bases). The CDR3 covers 11 residues. Per germline, CDR1 LNHDA and CDR2 SQIVND (reference sequence). Deletions cut 8 bases from V and 7 bases from J, with 8 bases between.

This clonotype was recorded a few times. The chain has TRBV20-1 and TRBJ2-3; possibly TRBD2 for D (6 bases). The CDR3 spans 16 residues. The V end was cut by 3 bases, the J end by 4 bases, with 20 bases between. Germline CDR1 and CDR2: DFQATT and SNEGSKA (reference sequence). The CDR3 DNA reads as TGCAGTGCTAGTTCACCCGGGGGTACAGTGGCAGATACGCAGTATTTT. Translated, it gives CSASSPGGTVADTQYF.

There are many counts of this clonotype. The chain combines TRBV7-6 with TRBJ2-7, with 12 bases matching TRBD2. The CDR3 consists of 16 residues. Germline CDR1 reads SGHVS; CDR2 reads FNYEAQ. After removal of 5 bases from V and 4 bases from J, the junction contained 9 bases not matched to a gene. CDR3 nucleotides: TGTGCCAGCAGCCCTGGACTAGCGGGGAGGAGGTACGAGCAGTACTTC. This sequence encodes CASSPGLAGRRYEQYF.

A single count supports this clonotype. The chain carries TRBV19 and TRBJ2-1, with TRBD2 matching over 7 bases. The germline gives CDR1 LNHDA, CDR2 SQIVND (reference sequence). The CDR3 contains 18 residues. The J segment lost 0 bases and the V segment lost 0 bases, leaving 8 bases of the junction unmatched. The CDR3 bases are TGTGCCAGTAGTATAGATCAAGGACTAGGGAGCTCCTACAATGAGCAGTTCTTC. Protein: CASSIDQGLGSSYNEQFF.

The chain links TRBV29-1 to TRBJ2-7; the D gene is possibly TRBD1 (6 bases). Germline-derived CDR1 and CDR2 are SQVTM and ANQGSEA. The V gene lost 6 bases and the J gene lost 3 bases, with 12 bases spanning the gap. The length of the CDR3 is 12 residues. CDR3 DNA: TGCAGCGTGATGACAGGCCGCTACGAGCAGTACTTC. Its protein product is CSVMTGRYEQYF.

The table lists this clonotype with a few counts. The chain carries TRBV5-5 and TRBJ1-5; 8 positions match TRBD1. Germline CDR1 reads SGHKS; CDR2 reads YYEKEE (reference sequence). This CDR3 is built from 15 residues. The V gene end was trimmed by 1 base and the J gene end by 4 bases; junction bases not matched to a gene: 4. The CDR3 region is CASSLPGGENQPQHF. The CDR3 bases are TGTGCCAGCAGCTTGCCAGGGGGCGAAAATCAGCCCCAGCATTTT.

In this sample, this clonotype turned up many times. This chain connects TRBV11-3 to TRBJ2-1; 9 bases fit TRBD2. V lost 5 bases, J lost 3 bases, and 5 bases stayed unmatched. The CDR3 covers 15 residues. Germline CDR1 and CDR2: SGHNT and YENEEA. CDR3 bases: TGTGCCAGCAGCACCAGACTAGCGGACTACAATGAGCAGTTCTTC. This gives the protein CASSTRLADYNEQFF.

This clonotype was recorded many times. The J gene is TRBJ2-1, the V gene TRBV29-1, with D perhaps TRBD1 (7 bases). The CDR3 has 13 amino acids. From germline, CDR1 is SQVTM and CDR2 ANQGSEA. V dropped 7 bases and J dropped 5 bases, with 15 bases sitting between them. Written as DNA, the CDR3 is TGCAGCGCGGAGGGGACAGTAGACAATGAGCAGTTCTTC. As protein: CSAEGTVDNEQFF.

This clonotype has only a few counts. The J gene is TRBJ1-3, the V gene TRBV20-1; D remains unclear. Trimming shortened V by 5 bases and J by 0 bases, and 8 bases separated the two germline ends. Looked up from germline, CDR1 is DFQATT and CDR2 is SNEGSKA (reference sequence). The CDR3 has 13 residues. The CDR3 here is CSAERDSGNTIYF. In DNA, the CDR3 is TGCAGTGCTGAGCGGGACTCTGGAAACACCATATATTTT.

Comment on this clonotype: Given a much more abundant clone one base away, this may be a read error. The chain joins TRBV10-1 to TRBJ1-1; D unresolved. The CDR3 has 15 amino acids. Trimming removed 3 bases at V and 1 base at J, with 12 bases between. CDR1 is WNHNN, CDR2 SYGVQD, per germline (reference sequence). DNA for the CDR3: TGCGCCAGCAGTGACCTATCGGATGGGAACACTGAAGCTTTCTTT. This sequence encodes CASSDLSDGNTEAFF.

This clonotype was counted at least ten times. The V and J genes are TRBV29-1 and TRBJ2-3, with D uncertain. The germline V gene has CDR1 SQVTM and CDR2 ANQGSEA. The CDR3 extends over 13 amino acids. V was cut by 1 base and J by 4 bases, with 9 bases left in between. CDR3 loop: CSVEAVRADTQYF. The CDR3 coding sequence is TGCAGCGTTGAAGCGGTTAGAGCAGATACGCAGTATTTT.

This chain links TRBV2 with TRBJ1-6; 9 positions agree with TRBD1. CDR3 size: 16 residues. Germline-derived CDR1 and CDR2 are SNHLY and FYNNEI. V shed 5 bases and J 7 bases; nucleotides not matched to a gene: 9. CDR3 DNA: TGTGCCAGCAGTCCCCAGAAGGGACAGGGAAATTCACCCCTCCACTTT. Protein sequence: CASSPQKGQGNSPLHF.